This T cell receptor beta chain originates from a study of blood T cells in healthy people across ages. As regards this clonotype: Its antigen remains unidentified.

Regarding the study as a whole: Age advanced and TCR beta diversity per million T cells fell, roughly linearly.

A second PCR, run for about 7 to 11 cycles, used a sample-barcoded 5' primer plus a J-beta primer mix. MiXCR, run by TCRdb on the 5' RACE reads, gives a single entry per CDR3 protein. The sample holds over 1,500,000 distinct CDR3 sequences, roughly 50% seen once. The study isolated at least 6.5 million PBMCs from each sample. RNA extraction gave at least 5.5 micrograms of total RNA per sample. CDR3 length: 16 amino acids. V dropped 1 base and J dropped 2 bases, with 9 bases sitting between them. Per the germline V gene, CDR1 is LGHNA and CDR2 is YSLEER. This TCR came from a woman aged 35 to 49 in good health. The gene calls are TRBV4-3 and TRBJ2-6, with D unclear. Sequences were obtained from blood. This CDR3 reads CASSQVDDPGANVLTF. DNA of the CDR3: TGCGCCAGCAGCCAAGTCGATGACCCTGGGGCCAACGTCCTGACTTTC.